The text below deals with one T cell receptor (beta chain). What it binds is unknown. The sample belongs to a study of beta chain features in type 1 diabetes. cDNA synthesis used the whole RNA isolate, giving expressed TCRB sequences. Sequenced by immunoSEQ multiplex PCR; TCRdb stores in-frame clones only, minus some. The sample yields approximately 46,000 clones, roughly 47% seen once. Study results and limitations: Shortening of TCRB CDR3s, moderate but significant, appeared in all four CD4+ subsets of Type 1 diabetes patients.

CDR3 length: 15 residues. Germline V gene sequence: CDR1 SEHNR, CDR2 FQNEAQ (reference sequence). Deletions cut 5 bases from V and 5 bases from J, with 17 bases between. This chain links TRBV7-9 with TRBJ2-3; D is possibly TRBD2 (5 bases). This TCR derives from a man aged 25 to 40 with type 1 diabetes. The sample comprised stem cell memory CD4+ T cells from blood. CDR3 in amino acids: CASSTGVFGEDTQYF. CDR3 nucleotides: TGTGCCAGCAGCACTGGCGTATTCGGGGAAGATACGCAGTATTTT.